Detailed here is one T cell receptor beta chain. What it recognizes is unknown. These data are taken from a study of cytomegalovirus exposure and HLA in healthy donors. PCR primers comprised 60 Vbeta and 13 Jbeta primers. The method was immunoSEQ multiplex PCR; TCRdb's version includes in-frame clones alone and lacks a portion of them. Of around 140,000 clones listed, under 90% were seen once; the top ten hold about 2.3%. Losses at the gene ends were 5 bases for V and 6 bases for J; bases not matched to a gene: 12. Germline-derived CDR1 and CDR2 are SGHVS and FQNEAQ. The CDR3 is 15 residues long. Whole-study findings and limits: Specificity of three CMV-associated chains for CMV antigens was verified in vitro. Rates of TCR association differed by HLA locus in a later analysis, with DRB1 highest and HLA-C lowest. A prior analysis recorded that most TCR beta V segments were productive about 87% or about 30% of the time. There was a cluster of highly shared sequence variants that was likely a sequencing artifact.

This receptor was taken from a male donor in good health and CMV-seronegative. The chain carries TRBV7-8 and TRBJ1-2, with 7 positions matching TRBD1. Sequencing was performed on PBMCs. This chain's CDR3 is CASSTDPTGDDGYTF. CDR3 in DNA: TGTGCCAGCAGCACCGACCCCACAGGGGACGATGGCTACACCTTC.